A selection of T cell receptor beta chains follows, all from one sample in a study of cytomegalovirus exposure and HLA in healthy donors. Profiling relied on immunoSEQ multiplex PCR, and the TCRdb table lists in-frame clones only, not all of them. This table has some 110,000 clones, about 70% appearing once. Sequencing used PBMCs. These receptors came from a man younger than 45 in good health and CMV-seronegative. Each CDR3 is given without its conserved first and last residue. The D gene is left open where the match is weak.

>TRBV9|TRBD2|TRBJ2-2
ASSGRGLAGGGELF
>TRBV11-2|-|TRBJ2-3
ASRDTHTDTQY
>TRBV9|-|TRBJ2-7
ASSVSPAATYEQY
>TRBV11-3|-|TRBJ2-5
ASSLGIGETQY
>TRBV6-5|TRBD1|TRBJ1-2
ASIDLGQGGGYT
>TRBV5-1|TRBD1|TRBJ1-3
ASSLVTGEGNTIY
>TRBV19|TRBD1|TRBJ1-2
ASSIQGVTNYGYT
>TRBV11-2|-|TRBJ2-2
ASSLSGANTGELF
>TRBV29-1|-|TRBJ2-3
SVEHSGSNLDTQY
>TRBV14|-|TRBJ2-1
ASSPGDFGNNEQF